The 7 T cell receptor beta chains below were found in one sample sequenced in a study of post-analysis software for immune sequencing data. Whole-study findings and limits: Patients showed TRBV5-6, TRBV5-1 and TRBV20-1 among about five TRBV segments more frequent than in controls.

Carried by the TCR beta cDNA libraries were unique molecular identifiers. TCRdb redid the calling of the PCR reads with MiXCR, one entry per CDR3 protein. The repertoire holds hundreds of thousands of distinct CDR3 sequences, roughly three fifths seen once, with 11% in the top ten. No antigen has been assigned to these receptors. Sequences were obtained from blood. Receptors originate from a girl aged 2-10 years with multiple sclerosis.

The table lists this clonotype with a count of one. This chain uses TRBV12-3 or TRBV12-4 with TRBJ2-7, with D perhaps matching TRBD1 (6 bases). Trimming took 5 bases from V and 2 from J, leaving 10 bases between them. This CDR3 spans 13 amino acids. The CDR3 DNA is TGTGCCAGCAGTGTGGACAGACCCTACGAGCAGTACTTC. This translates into CASSVDRPYEQYF.

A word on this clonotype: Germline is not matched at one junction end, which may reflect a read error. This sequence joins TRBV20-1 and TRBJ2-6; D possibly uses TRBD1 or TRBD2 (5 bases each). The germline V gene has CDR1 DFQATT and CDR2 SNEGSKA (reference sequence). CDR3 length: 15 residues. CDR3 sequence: CSASRTSSGANVLTF. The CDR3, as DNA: TGCAGTGCTAGTAGGACTTCCTCTGGGGCCAATGTCCTGACTTTC.

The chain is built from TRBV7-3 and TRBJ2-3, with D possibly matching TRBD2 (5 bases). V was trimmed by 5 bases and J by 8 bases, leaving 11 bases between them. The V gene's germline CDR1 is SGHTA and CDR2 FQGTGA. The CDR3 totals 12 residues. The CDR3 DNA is TGTGCCAGCAGCCCTACAAGCGGTACGCAGTATTTT. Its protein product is CASSPTSGTQYF.

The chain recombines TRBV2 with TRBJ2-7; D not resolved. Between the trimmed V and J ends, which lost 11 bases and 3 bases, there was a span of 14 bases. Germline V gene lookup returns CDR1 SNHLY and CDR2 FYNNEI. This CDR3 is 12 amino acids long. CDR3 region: CAETTAFYEQYF. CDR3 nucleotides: TGTGCCGAGACAACCGCGTTCTACGAGCAGTACTTC.

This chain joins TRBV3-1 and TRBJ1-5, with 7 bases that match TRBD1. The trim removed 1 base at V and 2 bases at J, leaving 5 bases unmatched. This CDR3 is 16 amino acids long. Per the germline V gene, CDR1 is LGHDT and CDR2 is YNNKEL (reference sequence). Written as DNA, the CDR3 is TGTGCCAGCAGCCAAGGAGGGGGCATTGGCAATCAGCCCCAGCATTTT. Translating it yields CASSQGGGIGNQPQHF.

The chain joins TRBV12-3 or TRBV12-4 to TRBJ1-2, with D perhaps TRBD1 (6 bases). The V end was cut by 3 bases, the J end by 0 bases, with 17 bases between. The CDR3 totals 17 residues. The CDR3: CASSLGAYSPTNYGYTF. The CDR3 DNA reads TGTGCCAGCAGTTTGGGGGCTTACAGTCCTACTAACTATGGCTACACCTTC.

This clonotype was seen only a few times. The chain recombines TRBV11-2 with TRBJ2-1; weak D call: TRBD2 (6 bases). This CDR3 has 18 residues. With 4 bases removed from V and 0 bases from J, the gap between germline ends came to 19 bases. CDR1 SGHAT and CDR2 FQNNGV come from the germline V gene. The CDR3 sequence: CASSSEPGLASSYNEQFF. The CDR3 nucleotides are TGTGCCAGCAGCTCCGAACCGGGACTTGCAAGCTCCTACAATGAGCAGTTCTTC.